One sample yielded the 20 T cell receptor beta chains listed below, sequenced in a study of blood T cell repertoires in COVID-19. This table comes from immunoSEQ multiplex PCR, and its TCRdb copy is limited to in-frame clones, with some not included. The repertoire has approximately 150,000 clones, around 83% of them found once; the top ten carry roughly a tenth. The specimen sequenced was peripheral blood. These receptors were collected from a man aged 55 to 70 with active or convalescent COVID-19.

This clone was picked up a small number of times. V and J are TRBV29-1 and TRBJ1-1; the D gene is possibly TRBD1 (6 bases). Germline V CDR1 and CDR2: SQVTM, ANQGSEA. The CDR3 spans 14 residues. V shed 4 bases and J shed 4 bases, with 16 bases lying between them. The CDR3 region is CSVGKTGLGTEAFF. CDR3 DNA: TGCAGCGTTGGAAAGACAGGCCTGGGCACTGAAGCTTTCTTT.

This clone has just a few counts. The chain has TRBV7-8 and TRBJ2-1, with D unresolved. CDR1 and CDR2 from the germline V gene are SGHVS and FQNEAQ. The CDR3 runs 15 residues. Trimming took off 0 bases at V and 7 bases at J, with 13 bases between the two ends. As DNA, the CDR3 is TGTGCCAGCAGCTTAGCCCCTAGTAGATGGAATGAGCAGTTCTTC. This translates into CASSLAPSRWNEQFF. The entire variable domain, with the rest obtained from reference TRBV7-8 and TRBJ2-1, is as follows: GAGVSQSPRYKVAKRGQDVALRCDPISGHVSLFWYQQALGQGPEFLTYFQNEAQLDKSGLPSDRFFAERPEGSVSTLKIQRTQQEDSAVYLCASSLAPSRWNEQFFGPGTRLTVL.

The V gene is TRBV19, the J gene TRBJ1-3, with D hard to call. The V end was cut by 1 base, the J end by 0 bases, with 10 bases between. Germline lookup yields CDR1 LNHDA and CDR2 SQIVND (reference sequence). This CDR3 is 16 amino acids long. DNA for the CDR3: TGTGCCAGTAGTATAGGACCCAGGTACTCTGGAAACACCATATATTTT. Protein product: CASSIGPRYSGNTIYF.

The V call is TRBV7-2, the J call TRBJ1-6; D might be TRBD1 (6 bases). CDR3 length equals 12 residues. Germline assignment: CDR1 SGHTA and CDR2 FQGNSA. V was pared by 6 bases and J by 14 bases, with 14 bases between. CDR3: CASSPTGETLHF. In DNA form, the CDR3 reads TGTGCCAGCAGTCCGACAGGAGAAACCCTCCACTTT.

The rearrangement links TRBV4-1 to TRBJ2-7; TRBD1 matches 7 bases. Germline V gene sequence: CDR1 MGHRA, CDR2 YSYEKL. The CDR3 totals 15 residues. The ends lost 1 base at V and 2 bases at J; junction bases unmatched: 5. The CDR3 nucleotides read TGCGCCAGCAGCCAAGGGACAGGCGTCGCCTACGAGCAGTACTTC. It specifies CASSQGTGVAYEQYF.

The chain has TRBV10-2 and TRBJ2-7, with 7 nucleotides matching TRBD2. The CDR3 runs 16 residues. V was pared by 0 bases and J by 4 bases, with 9 bases of the junction left unmatched. Germline V gives CDR1 WSHSY, CDR2 SAAADI. The DNA of the CDR3 is TGCGCCAGCAGTGAGTCCCCTTGGGCTAGCGGATACGAGCAGTACGTC. Its protein is CASSESPWASGYEQYV.

This chain joins TRBV14 and TRBJ1-1; 7 nucleotides match TRBD1. V lost 3 bases and J lost 0; bases outside the gene matches: 7. From germline, CDR1 is SGHDN and CDR2 FVKESK. The CDR3 has 16 amino acids. CDR3 protein: CASSHYGDSLNTEAFF. CDR3 DNA: TGTGCCAGCAGCCACTACGGGGACAGTTTGAACACTGAAGCTTTCTTT.

The V and J genes are TRBV14 and TRBJ1-2; possible D gene TRBD1, 5 bases. The germline V gene has CDR1 SGHDN and CDR2 FVKESK. Trimming took off 2 bases at V and 4 bases at J, with 8 bases between the two ends. This CDR3 has 13 amino acids. CDR3 in DNA: TGTGCCAGCAGCCAACAGGGCGTCTATGGCTACACCTTC. Amino acids: CASSQQGVYGYTF.

The chain has TRBV4-3 and TRBJ1-2, with D tentatively TRBD1 (5 bases). This CDR3 has 14 residues. V was cut by 0 bases and J by 8 bases, with 13 bases left in between. Germline V gene lookup returns CDR1 LGHNA and CDR2 YSLEER. In nucleotides, the CDR3 is TGCGCCAGCAGCCAAGAGGGGACTACGTCCGGCTACACCTTC. It yields the protein CASSQEGTTSGYTF.

The V and J genes are TRBV27 and TRBJ1-6; 9 bases line up with TRBD1. This CDR3 is built from 15 residues. Germline lookup yields CDR1 MNHEY and CDR2 SMNVEV (reference sequence). V dropped 7 bases and J dropped 10; count of bases not matched to a gene: 11. CDR3 protein: CASKGQGLAWSPLHF. In DNA form, the CDR3 reads TGTGCCAGCAAGGGACAGGGTTTAGCCTGGTCACCCCTCCACTTT.

This clone was detected only once. This chain uses TRBV5-1 with TRBJ1-4; D perhaps matches TRBD1 (6 bases). The CDR3 length is 16 residues. The V gene's germline CDR1 is SGHRS and CDR2 YFSETQ. Trimming shortened V by 3 bases and J by 5 bases, and 17 bases separated the two germline ends. DNA of the CDR3: TGCGCCAGCAGCTGGACAGCAACGTCCTTCAATGAAAAACTGTTTTTT. It specifies CASSWTATSFNEKLFF.

V gene TRBV5-1 combines with J gene TRBJ1-4; D gene uncertain. The CDR3 runs to 15 residues. Germline CDR1 SGHRS, CDR2 YFSETQ. V was shortened by 5 bases and J by 0 bases, with 11 bases between the two germline ends. The CDR3 DNA reads as TGCGCCAGCAGTAGGGAGAAAGCAACTAATGAAAAACTGTTTTTT. This sequence encodes CASSREKATNEKLFF. Based on the CDR3 plus reference TRBV5-1 and TRBJ1-4, the full variable domain is KAGVTQTPRYLIKTRGQQVTLSCSPISGHRSVSWYQQTPGQGLQFLFEYFSETQRNKGNFPGRFSGRQFSNSRSEMNVSTLELGDSALYLCASSREKATNEKLFFGSGTQLSVL.

J is TRBJ2-1 and V is TRBV25-1; possibly TRBD1 for D (6 bases). V was shortened by 1 base and J by 2 bases, with 6 bases between the two germline ends. Per germline, CDR1 MGHDK and CDR2 SYGVNS. This CDR3 is 14 amino acids long. The CDR3 is CASSEWGPYNEQFF. Here the CDR3 DNA reads TGTGCCAGCAGTGAATGGGGGCCCTACAATGAGCAGTTCTTC. The variable domain in full, completed from reference TRBV25-1 and TRBJ2-1, reads EADIYQTPRYLVIGTGKKITLECSQTMGHDKMYWYQQDPGMELHLIHYSYGVNSTEKGDLSSESTVSRIRTEHFPLTLESARPSHTSQYLCASSEWGPYNEQFFGPGTRLTVL.

The chain links TRBV14 to TRBJ2-5; no definite D call. The CDR3 consists of 14 residues. Germline V gene sequence: CDR1 SGHDN, CDR2 FVKESK. V was pared by 4 bases and J by 1 base, with 10 bases between. In DNA, the CDR3 is TGTGCCAGCAGCCCGGTTATTTCCCAAGAGACCCAGTACTTC. Translated: CASSPVISQETQYF.

This clone was counted a single time. The chain combines TRBV29-1 with TRBJ2-1; D not certain. Germline-derived CDR1 and CDR2 are SQVTM and ANQGSEA. Trimming took 3 bases from V and 3 from J, leaving 12 bases between them. The CDR3 runs 14 residues. Written as DNA, the CDR3 is TGCAGCGTTGAGGGCAGGATGGGCTACAATGAGCAGTTCTTC. Protein product: CSVEGRMGYNEQFF.

CDR3 bases: TGTGCCAGCAGCCAATGGACTAGCGGGGGCGCAGATACGCAGTATTTT. Its protein is CASSQWTSGGADTQYF. The chain links TRBV14 to TRBJ2-3, with 13 bases aligning to TRBD2. The V gene's germline CDR1 is SGHDN and CDR2 FVKESK. Trimming took 2 bases from V and 4 from J; bases not matched to a gene: 3. The CDR3 is 16 amino acids.

This chain joins TRBV14 and TRBJ2-3, with D tentatively TRBD2 (5 bases). The CDR3 loop spans 17 amino acids. Germline values: CDR1 SGHDN, CDR2 FVKESK. Trimming pared 0 bases from V and 8 bases from J, leaving 21 bases between. CDR3 bases: TGTGCCAGCAGCCAAGAGGGGTCTAGCCACCGTACGGGTACGCAGTATTTT. It yields the protein CASSQEGSSHRTGTQYF.

CDR3 residues: CASSYFGLAAETQYF. The CDR3 nucleotides are TGTGCCAGCAGTTACTTTGGACTAGCGGCAGAGACCCAGTACTTC. V and J are TRBV6-5 and TRBJ2-5; 10 bases are a match to TRBD2. The CDR3 is made up of 15 amino acids. V was clipped by 1 base and J by 4 bases; unmatched bases: 3. Germline-derived CDR1 and CDR2 are MNHEY and SVGAGI.

The V call is TRBV18, the J call TRBJ2-3; D call uncertain. With 2 bases removed from V and 2 bases from J, the gap between germline ends came to 8 bases. Germline CDR1 reads KGHSH; CDR2 reads LQKENI. The CDR3 is 14 residues long. CDR3 amino acids: CASSPEHNTDTQYF. CDR3 bases: TGTGCCAGCTCACCAGAACACAACACAGATACGCAGTATTTT.

This clone was counted only a few times. Other nucleotide sequences in the sample specify the same CDR3. V is TRBV7-2 and J is TRBJ1-1, with D perhaps TRBD1 (6 bases). CDR1 is SGHTA and CDR2 is FQGNSA in the germline V gene. Trimming pared 2 bases from V and 3 bases from J, leaving 7 bases between. This CDR3 contains 13 residues. CDR3 coding DNA: TGTGCCAGCAGCTTATACAGGGACACTGAAGCTTTCTTT. Its protein product is CASSLYRDTEAFF.